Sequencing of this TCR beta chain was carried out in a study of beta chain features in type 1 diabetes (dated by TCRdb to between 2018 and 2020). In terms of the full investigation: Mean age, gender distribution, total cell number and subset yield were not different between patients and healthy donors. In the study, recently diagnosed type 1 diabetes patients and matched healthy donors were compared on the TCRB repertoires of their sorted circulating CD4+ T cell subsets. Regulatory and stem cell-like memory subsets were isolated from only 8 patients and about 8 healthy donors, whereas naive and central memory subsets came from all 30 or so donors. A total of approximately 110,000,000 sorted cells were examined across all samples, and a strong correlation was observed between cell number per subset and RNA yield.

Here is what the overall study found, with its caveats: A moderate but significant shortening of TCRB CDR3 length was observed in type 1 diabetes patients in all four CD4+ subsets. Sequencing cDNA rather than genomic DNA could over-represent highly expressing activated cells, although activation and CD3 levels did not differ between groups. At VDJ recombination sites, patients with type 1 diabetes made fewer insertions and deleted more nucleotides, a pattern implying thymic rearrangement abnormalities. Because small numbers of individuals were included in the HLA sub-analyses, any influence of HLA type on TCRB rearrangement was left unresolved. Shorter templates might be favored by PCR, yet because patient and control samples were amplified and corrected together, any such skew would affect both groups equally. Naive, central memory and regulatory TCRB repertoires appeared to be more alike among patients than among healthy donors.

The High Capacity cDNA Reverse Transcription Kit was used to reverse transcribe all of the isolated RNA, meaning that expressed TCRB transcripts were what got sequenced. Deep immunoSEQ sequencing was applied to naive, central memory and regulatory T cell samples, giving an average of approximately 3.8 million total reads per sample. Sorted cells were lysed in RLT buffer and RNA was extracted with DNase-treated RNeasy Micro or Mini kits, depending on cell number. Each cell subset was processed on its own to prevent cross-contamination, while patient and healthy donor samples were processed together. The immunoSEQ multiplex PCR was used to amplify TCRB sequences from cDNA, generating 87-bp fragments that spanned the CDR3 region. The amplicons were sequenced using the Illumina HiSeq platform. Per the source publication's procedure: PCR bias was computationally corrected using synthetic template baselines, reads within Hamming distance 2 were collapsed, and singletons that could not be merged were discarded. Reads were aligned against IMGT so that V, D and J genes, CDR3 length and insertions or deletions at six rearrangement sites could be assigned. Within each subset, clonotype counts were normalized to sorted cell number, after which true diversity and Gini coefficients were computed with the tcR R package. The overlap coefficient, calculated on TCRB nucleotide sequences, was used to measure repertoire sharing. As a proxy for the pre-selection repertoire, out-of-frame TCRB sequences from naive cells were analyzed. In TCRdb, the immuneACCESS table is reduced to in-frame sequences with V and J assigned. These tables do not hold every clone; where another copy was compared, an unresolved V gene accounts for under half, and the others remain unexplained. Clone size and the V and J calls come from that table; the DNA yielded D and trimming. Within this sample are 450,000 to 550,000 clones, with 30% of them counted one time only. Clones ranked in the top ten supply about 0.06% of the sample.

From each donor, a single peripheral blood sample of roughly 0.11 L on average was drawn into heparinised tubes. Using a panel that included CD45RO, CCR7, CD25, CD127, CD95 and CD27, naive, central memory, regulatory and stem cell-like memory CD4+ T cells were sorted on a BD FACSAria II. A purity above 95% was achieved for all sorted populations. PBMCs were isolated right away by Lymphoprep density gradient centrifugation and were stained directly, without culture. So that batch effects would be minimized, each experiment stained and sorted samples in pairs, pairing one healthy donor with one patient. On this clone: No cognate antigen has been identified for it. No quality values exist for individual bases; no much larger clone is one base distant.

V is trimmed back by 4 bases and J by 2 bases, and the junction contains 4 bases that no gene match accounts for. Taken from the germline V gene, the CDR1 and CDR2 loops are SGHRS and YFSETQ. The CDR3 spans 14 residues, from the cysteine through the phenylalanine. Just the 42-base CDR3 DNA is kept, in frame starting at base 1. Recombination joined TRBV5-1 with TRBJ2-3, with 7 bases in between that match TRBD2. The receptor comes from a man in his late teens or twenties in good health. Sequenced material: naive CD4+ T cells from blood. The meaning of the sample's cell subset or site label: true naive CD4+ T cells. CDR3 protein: CASSVAGATDTQYF. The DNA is TGCGCCAGCAGCGTAGCGGGCGCCACAGATACGCAGTATTTT. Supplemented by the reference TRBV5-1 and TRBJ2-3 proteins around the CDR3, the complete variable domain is KAGVTQTPRYLIKTRGQQVTLSCSPISGHRSVSWYQQTPGQGLQFLFEYFSETQRNKGNFPGRFSGRQFSNSRSEMNVSTLELGDSALYLCASSVAGATDTQYFGPGTRLTVL.